The rows below give T cell receptor beta chains drawn from one sample of a study of OX40 agonist ivuxolimab in advanced cancers. The assay was immunoSEQ multiplex PCR, and TCRdb's table has in-frame clones only and misses some. The sample lists approximately 82,000 clones, roughly 88% occurring once. Sequencing used CD4+ or CD8+ T cells sorted from blood, obtained in a trial of the OX40 agonist ivuxolimab. These TCRs come from an adult with an advanced solid tumor such as melanoma, head and neck, liver or kidney cancer. CDR3s include the opening cysteine and the closing phenylalanine or tryptophan. The order of the fields is CDR3 DNA, CDR3 protein, D gene, clone size, V gene, J gene. The D gene is left open where the match is weak. Clone size is not always given. Where it is, it says once, few, many or a class for expanded clones.

TGCGCCAGCAGCTTAGATGGGGACTATGGCTACACCTTC,CASSLDGDYGYTF,-,few,TRBV5-1,TRBJ1-2
TGTGCCAGCAGCTTACAGGTGAACACTGAAGCTTTCTTT,CASSLQVNTEAFF,-,-,TRBV7-3,TRBJ1-1
TGCGCCAGCAGTGACTCCGACAGCTACAATGAGCAGTTCTTC,CASSDSDSYNEQFF,-,-,TRBV10-1,TRBJ2-1
TGTGCCAGCAGTAGGGAACAGAACACTGAAGCTTTCTTT,CASSREQNTEAFF,-,-,TRBV2,TRBJ1-1
TGTGCCATCAGTGAGTCGGACAGGGAGGGCTACACCTTC,CAISESDREGYTF,TRBD1,-,TRBV10-3,TRBJ1-2
TGTGCCAGCAGCTTATTCGGGGGGATGAACACTGAAGCTTTCTTT,CASSLFGGMNTEAFF,-,-,TRBV7-9,TRBJ1-1
TGTGCCAGCACCCTTCGGGCGACCACTGAAGCTTTCTTT,CASTLRATTEAFF,-,-,TRBV6-1,TRBJ1-1
TGCGCCAGCAGCCAGCCGTACGGACTAGCGGGAGAGGATGAGCAGTTCTTC,CASSQPYGLAGEDEQFF,TRBD2,-,TRBV4-1,TRBJ2-1
TGCGCCAGCAGTGAGTCGGCCGGGAACACTGAAGCTTTCTTT,CASSESAGNTEAFF,-,-,TRBV10-2,TRBJ1-1
TGTGCCAGCAGTTTTCTCCGGGGGACAGGGTATGGCTACACCTTC,CASSFLRGTGYGYTF,TRBD1,-,TRBV28,TRBJ1-2
TGTGCCAGCAGGAAGGGGGGCTTAGACACTGAAGCTTTCTTT,CASRKGGLDTEAFF,-,-,TRBV6-1,TRBJ1-1
TGTGCCAGCAGCCTCCGGGCCGCTCAAGAGACCCAGTACTTC,CASSLRAAQETQYF,-,-,TRBV7-2,TRBJ2-5
TGTGCCAGCAGTGAAGCCAGGGGCGGCACCGGGGAGCTGTTTTTT,CASSEARGGTGELFF,-,-,TRBV28,TRBJ2-2
TGTGCCAGCAGCCCACCACCCCAAAGGGGGAGGAGCACAGATACGCAGTATTTT,CASSPPPQRGRSTDTQYF,-,-,TRBV7-3,TRBJ2-3
TGTGCCAGCAGCCTCGGGGGAAGGGGATCTAACTATGGCTACACCTTC,CASSLGGRGSNYGYTF,-,-,TRBV5-4,TRBJ1-2
TGTGCCAGCAGTTCGGGACTAGCGGGAGTAAATGAGCAGTTCTTC,CASSSGLAGVNEQFF,TRBD2,-,TRBV27,TRBJ2-1
TGCGCCAGCAGCCCATCCCTAAGCGCCAGCCAAGAGACCCAGTACTTC,CASSPSLSASQETQYF,-,once,TRBV5-1,TRBJ2-5
TGTGCCAGCAGCCTGTCGGGGAGTCAAGCTTTCTTT,CASSLSGSQAFF,-,-,TRBV14,TRBJ1-1
TGTGCCAGCAGCCTCTCCGGCCCTGGAGGCATTCAGTACTTC,CASSLSGPGGIQYF,-,-,TRBV28,TRBJ2-4
TGTGCCAGCAGTTTCTTGGACAGCTTCGGGGAAAAACTGTTTTTT,CASSFLDSFGEKLFF,-,few,TRBV28,TRBJ1-4
TGTGCCAGCAGCTTGGGGACAGGGACCTACAATGAGCAGTTCTTC,CASSLGTGTYNEQFF,TRBD1,-,TRBV5-8,TRBJ2-1
TGTGCCAGCAGCACCGGGACAGTTACCTCTGGGGCCAACGTCCTGACTTTC,CASSTGTVTSGANVLTF,TRBD1,once,TRBV5-4,TRBJ2-6
TGCGCCAGCAGCCCACTTGGGGGGACAGCCTCGAACACCGGGGAGCTGTTTTTT,CASSPLGGTASNTGELFF,-,-,TRBV5-1,TRBJ2-2
TGTGCCAGCAGCCAAAACAGGGGGCTTGGCTACACCTTC,CASSQNRGLGYTF,TRBD1,-,TRBV14,TRBJ1-2
TGTGCCAGCAGTTTGCCCGGGACAGGGGCCCACATTCAGTACTTC,CASSLPGTGAHIQYF,TRBD1,-,TRBV28,TRBJ2-4